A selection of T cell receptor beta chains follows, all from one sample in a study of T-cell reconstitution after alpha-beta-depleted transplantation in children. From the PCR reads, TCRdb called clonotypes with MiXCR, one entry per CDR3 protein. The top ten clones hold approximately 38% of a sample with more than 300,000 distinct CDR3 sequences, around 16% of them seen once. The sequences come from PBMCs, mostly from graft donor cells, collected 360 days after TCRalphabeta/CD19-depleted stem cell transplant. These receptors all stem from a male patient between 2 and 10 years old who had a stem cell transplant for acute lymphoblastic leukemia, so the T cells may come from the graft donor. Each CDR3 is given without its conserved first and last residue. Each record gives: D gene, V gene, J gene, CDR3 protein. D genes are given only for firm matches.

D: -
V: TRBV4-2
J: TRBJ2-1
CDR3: ASSQASYNEQF

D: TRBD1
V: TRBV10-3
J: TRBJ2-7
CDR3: AISRTGNYHEQY

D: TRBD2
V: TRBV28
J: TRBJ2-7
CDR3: ASTLGLAGGAAYEQY

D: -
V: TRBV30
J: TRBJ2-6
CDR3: AWSGPLWGANVLT

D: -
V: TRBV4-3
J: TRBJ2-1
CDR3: ASSQEFALSGGPYNEQF

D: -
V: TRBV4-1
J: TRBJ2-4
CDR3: ASSQTGKNIQY

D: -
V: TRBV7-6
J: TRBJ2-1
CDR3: ASSYSGGLGIYNEQF

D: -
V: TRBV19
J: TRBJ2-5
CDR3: ASSFRGGTQY

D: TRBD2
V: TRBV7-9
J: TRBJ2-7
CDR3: ASSLAGTSGVTYEQY

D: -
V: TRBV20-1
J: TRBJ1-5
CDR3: SARVGRGNQPQH

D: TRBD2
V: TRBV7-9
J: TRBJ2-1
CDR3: ASSSTSGDNEQF

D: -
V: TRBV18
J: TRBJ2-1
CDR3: ASSPPGRGEQF

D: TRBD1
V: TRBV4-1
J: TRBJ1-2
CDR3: ASSHPGDRGNYGYT

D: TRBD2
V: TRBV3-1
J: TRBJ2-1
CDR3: ASSHGGLGFASGRYYNEQF

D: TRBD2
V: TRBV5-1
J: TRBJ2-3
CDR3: ASSILAGGLQDTQY

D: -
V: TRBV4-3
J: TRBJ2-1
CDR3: ASSHWTDKGSYNEQF

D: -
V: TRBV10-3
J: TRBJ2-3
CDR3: AISAEGLVGTDTQY

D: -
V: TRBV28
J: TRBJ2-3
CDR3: ASSPYSTDTQY

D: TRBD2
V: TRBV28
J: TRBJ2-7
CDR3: ASSRGGLAGGDLYEQY

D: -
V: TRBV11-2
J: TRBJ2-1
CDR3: ASSSDYNSYNEQF

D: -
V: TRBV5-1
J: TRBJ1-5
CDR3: ASSLGGSSNQPQH

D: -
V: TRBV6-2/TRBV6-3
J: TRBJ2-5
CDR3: ASSFVYQETQY

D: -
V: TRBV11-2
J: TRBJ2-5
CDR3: ASSLGLDGGTQY

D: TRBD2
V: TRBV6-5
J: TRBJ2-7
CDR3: ASSRGGKGPYEQY

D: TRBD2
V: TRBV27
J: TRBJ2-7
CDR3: ASSWAGGGSYEQY

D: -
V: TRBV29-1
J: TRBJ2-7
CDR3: SVPGTDTYEQY

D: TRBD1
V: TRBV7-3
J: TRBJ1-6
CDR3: ASSLIGTGLSPLH

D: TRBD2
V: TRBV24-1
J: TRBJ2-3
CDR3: ATGSGTVDTQY

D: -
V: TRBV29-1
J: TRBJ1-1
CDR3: SVTIVVDSLKGAF

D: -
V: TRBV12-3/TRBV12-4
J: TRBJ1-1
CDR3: ASRARADTEAF

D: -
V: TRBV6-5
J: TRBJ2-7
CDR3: ASSYLVRARSPEQY

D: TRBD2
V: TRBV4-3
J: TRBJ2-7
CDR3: ASSQGAAGTSYEQY

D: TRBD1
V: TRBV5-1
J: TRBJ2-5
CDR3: ASSTRWTGQETQY

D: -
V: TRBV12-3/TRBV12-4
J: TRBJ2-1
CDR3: ASSYSRGGNNEQF

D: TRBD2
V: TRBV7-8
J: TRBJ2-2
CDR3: ASSLALGGTILTGELF

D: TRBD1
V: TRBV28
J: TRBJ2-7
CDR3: ASSSGTGGSYEQY

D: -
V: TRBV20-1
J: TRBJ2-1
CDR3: SASPQNLNEQF

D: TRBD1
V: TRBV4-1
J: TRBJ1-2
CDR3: ASSQGTGLQGYT

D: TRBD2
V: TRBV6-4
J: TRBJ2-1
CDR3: ASRASGRSGEQF

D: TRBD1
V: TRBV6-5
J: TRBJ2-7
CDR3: ASSLTGTGDYEQY

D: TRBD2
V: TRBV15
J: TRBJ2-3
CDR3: ATSPSGTRTDTQY

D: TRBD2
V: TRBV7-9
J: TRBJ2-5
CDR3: ASSPPSGRGDETQY

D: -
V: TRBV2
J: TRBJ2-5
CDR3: ASSEYWGEETQY

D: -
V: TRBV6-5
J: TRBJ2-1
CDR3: ASSFARNSYNEQF